This T cell receptor (beta chain) appears in the sequencing data of a study of cytomegalovirus exposure and HLA in healthy donors (dated by TCRdb to about 2017). Describing the broader study: The 500 to 800 repertoires of the first cohort and the approximately 130 validation repertoires were produced on the same platform, according to a later analysis. Besides the first cohort of around 670 subjects, a separate validation cohort made up of over 95 different subjects was used. To predict cytomegalovirus infection status, the study brought together high-throughput TCR immunosequencing, statistical association of individual TCRs with disease status, and machine learning. The study was designed to test whether signatures of past pathogen exposure could be identified by cataloging public T cell receptors. Here is what the overall study found, with its caveats: In both the original and validation cohorts, the classifier was reported to diagnose cytomegalovirus status with high specificity and sensitivity. The validation cohort had no HLA typing available for a later analysis, so co-occurrence within that cohort was assessed over all 120 or so repertoires. In vitro tests confirmed that a few of the cytomegalovirus-associated TCR beta chains recognize cytomegalovirus antigens. The study gave a list of 150 to 200 TCR beta chains associated with cytomegalovirus. A later analysis found that TCRs clustered in the first cohort also tended to co-occur in the roughly 120 validation repertoires, with just under 95% of cluster scores above 0. Across donors, most TCR sequences were observed very rarely, whereas some public TCRs were present in many individuals. The authors suggested that the approach could potentially be generalized to other disease states and immunological phenotypes.

Library preparation was by the immunoSEQ multiplex PCR assay. The paper's processing steps were these. To diagnose cytomegalovirus status from the catalog of TCR beta chain sequences, a statistical classification framework was built. TCRdb took this table from immuneACCESS and kept in-frame rearrangements with V and J called. Such tables lack part of the clones; where checked against another copy, unresolved V genes explain under half of the gap, and the rest is unexplained. V and J calls and clone size are those listed in that table; D and trimming were worked out from the DNA. The sample profile shows approximately 120,000 clones; 94% of them were found once. Approximately 1.2% of the sample rests with the top ten. For this clone: This clone's antigen is unknown. The sample holds no much larger clone one base away, and base qualities are not on file.

The donors belonged to the validation cohort of over a hundred subjects, which was separate from the roughly 670-subject first cohort. There are 17 amino acids in the CDR3, from cysteine to phenylalanine inclusive. The retained sequence is limited to the CDR3, 51 bases, with the frame set at the first base. The CDR1 and CDR2 encoded by the germline V gene are SGHRS and YFSETQ. V and J lose 3 bases and 5 bases, and a span of 20 bases separates them. The source of this sequence is a young woman in good health and CMV-seronegative. Material: PBMCs. The rearrangement combines TRBV5-1 with TRBJ2-2; the D region possibly corresponds to TRBD2 (5 bases align). In nucleotide form, the sequence is TGCGCCAGCAGCTCGGACGTTCAAGGCAGAGGGACCGGGGAGCTGTTTTTT. Its translation is CASSSDVQGRGTGELFF.